This T cell receptor (beta chain) came from a study of T cell repertoires in cytomegalovirus infection. Study background: Recently described HLA-C-restricted plus well-studied HLA-B-restricted CMV epitopes were used. In public TCR beta signatures, there were indications of both CMV infection and matching HLA type.

TCRdb ran MiXCR on the reads and lists one entry per CDR3 protein. The sample yields 250,000 to 300,000 distinct CDR3 sequences, approximately 22% seen once. This CDR3 is built from 17 residues. V shed 6 bases, J shed 2 bases, and the junction held 13 bases outside the gene matches. The V gene's germline CDR1 is SGHNT and CDR2 YYREEE (reference sequence). This clonotype was detected a few times. Its antigen is still unknown. The rearrangement joins TRBV5-4 to TRBJ2-3; 9 bases match TRBD1. The clonotype comes from a human donor in good health (CMV status not recorded). Some clones in this sample may be carry-over from other donors' samples. Specimen: cultured PBMCs, collected from culture after CMV antigen stimulation. The CDR3 region has the DNA TGTGCCAGCACCCATGGACAGGGGCGAGGTCCCACAGATACGCAGTATTTT. Protein product: CASTHGQGRGPTDTQYF.